This T cell receptor (beta chain) was found in a study of PD-1 blockade in classical Hodgkin lymphoma. Study details: Patients got intravenous nivolumab 3 mg/kg every 2 weeks.

A remark on this clone: The target antigen is unknown.

The J segment lost 4 bases and the V segment lost 3 bases, leaving 4 bases of the junction unmatched. This CDR3 has 14 amino acids. CDR1 LNHDA and CDR2 SQIVND come from the germline V gene (reference sequence). Study observations and caveats: Lower baseline TCR diversity was reported for newly diagnosed patients than for healthy donors. Those patients who began receiving nivolumab less than 1 year after ASCT had lower diversity, and they were excluded.

Every one of the patients relapsed after autologous stem cell transplantation (brentuximab vedotin exposure was variable). Patients' outcomes at their best amounted to complete response, partial response or progressive disease. Clones were read by immunoSEQ multiplex PCR, and TCRdb kept only the in-frame ones, dropping some. Of roughly 140,000 clones listed, under 85% are singletons. The receptor comes from a human donor with classical Hodgkin lymphoma. The starting material was peripheral blood mononuclear cells (PBMCs), obtained before the second cycle of nivolumab. The gene calls are TRBV19 and TRBJ1-2, with TRBD1 matching 8 bases. The DNA for the CDR3 is TGTGCCAGTAGTATCGACAGGGGACGCTATGGCTACACCTTC. Translated, it gives CASSIDRGRYGYTF.